This T cell receptor beta chain emerged from a study of blood T cell repertoires in COVID-19. The data were produced by immunoSEQ multiplex PCR, yet TCRdb's version contains in-frame clones alone and is incomplete. The sample lists 350,000 to 550,000 clones, 70% to 90% occurring once. The CDR3 sequence is 14 residues long. V lost 4 bases, J lost 3 bases, and 10 bases lay in between. Per germline, CDR1 MDHEN and CDR2 SYDVKM. The TCR was taken from a young woman with acute COVID-19. The chain links TRBV28 to TRBJ1-5, with a possible D match to TRBD1 (5 bases). The sample was PBMCs or T cells enriched from blood (not recorded which). The CDR3 nucleotides read TGTGCCAGCAGTTCTCAGGGCAACAATCAGCCCCAGCATTTT. Translating it yields CASSSQGNNQPQHF.